This TCR beta chain came from a study of CD8 T cells in ankylosing spondylitis. V was trimmed by 3 bases and J by 9 bases, leaving 13 bases between them. The germline CDR1 and CDR2 sequences are SGDLS and YYNGEE. The CDR3 runs to 13 residues. Molecular-barcoded quantitative 5'-RACE produced these TCR beta libraries. TCRdb called the 5' RACE reads again in MiXCR, with one record for every CDR3 protein. The data contain tens of thousands of distinct CDR3 sequences, about 2.6% of them singletons. Remarks on this clonotype: Possible read error: a much larger clone is one base away.

V usage is TRBV9 and J usage is TRBJ2-1; the D gene is possibly TRBD2 (6 bases). The sample comprised blood, either unsorted or a sorted T cell fraction (not recorded which). This clonotype was obtained from a female donor with ankylosing spondylitis or in good health (not recorded which). The CDR3: CASSAGGLTEQFF. CDR3 in DNA: TGTGCCAGCAGCGCCGGAGGGCTGACTGAGCAGTTCTTC. The variable domain in full, with the rest retrieved from reference TRBV9 and TRBJ2-1, is DSGVTQTPKHLITATGQRVTLRCSPRSGDLSVYWYQQSLDQGLQFLIQYYNGEERAKGNILERFSAQQFPDLHSELNLSSLELGDSALYFCASSAGGLTEQFFGPGTRLTVL.